This T cell receptor (beta chain) comes out of a study of cytomegalovirus exposure and HLA in healthy donors. PCR used 60 Vbeta primers and 13 Jbeta primers. Sequencing used immunoSEQ multiplex PCR; TCRdb keeps in-frame clones, though not all of them. The table lists 95,000 to 150,000 clones, approximately 80% of them singletons. The length of the CDR3 is 19 residues. This clone has just a few counts. The TCR originated in a man aged 40-50 years in good health and CMV-seronegative. The sample taken for sequencing was PBMCs. The chain recombines TRBV21-1 with TRBJ1-1; the D segment call TRBD1 is taken from the table without a DNA check. TRBV21-1 is given as a pseudogene. CDR3 in amino acids: CASSTGQGRLSGRSAEAFF. The CDR3 region has the DNA TGTGCCAGCAGCACCGGACAGGGGAGATTGTCGGGGAGATCCGCTGAAGCTTTCTTT.